This TCR beta chain was obtained from a study of T cell responses to AZD1222 COVID-19 vaccine. The data were produced by immunoSEQ multiplex PCR, yet TCRdb's version contains in-frame clones alone and is incomplete. The sample gives some 150,000 clones, approximately 86% of which show up once; approximately 5% is in the top ten. Germline-derived CDR1 and CDR2 are MNHNY and SVGAGI (reference sequence). V lost 0 bases to trimming and J lost 5 bases; unmatched junction nucleotides: 2. The CDR3 loop spans 14 amino acids. Sequencing was performed on peripheral blood, taken 28 days after the second AZD1222 dose. The source of this sequence is an adult who received the AZD1222 COVID-19 vaccine. The rearrangement links TRBV6-6 to TRBJ1-1, with 8 nucleotides matching TRBD1. The DNA for the CDR3 is TGTGCCAGCAGTTACTCGACAGGGGAGACTGAAGCTTTCTTT. This sequence encodes CASSYSTGETEAFF.